Sequencing of this T cell receptor beta chain was carried out in a study of OX40 agonist ivuxolimab in advanced cancers. Background on the study: Patients received ivuxolimab, an intravenous treatment, every 2 weeks at 0.01 to 10 mg/kg.

The trim removed 5 bases at V and 5 bases at J, leaving 10 bases unmatched. CDR3 length: 15 residues. The germline V gene has CDR1 MNHNS and CDR2 SASEGT. The repertoire was sequenced with immunoSEQ multiplex PCR; TCRdb's copy has only in-frame clones and lacks some. This repertoire shows about 68,000 clones, about 84% found once; its top ten account for about a tenth. The clonotype comes from an adult with an advanced solid tumor such as melanoma, head and neck, liver or kidney cancer. Sequenced material: CD4+ or CD8+ T cells sorted from blood, taken in a trial of the OX40 agonist ivuxolimab. The J gene is TRBJ2-5, the V gene TRBV6-1; 8 bases match TRBD1. CDR3 nucleotides: TGTGCCAGCAGTCTATTTAGGACAGGGTCGGAGACCCAGTACTTC. This encodes CASSLFRTGSETQYF.